Given below is one T cell receptor beta chain in context. The antigen is not known. The sample is drawn from a study of T cell responses to AZD1222 COVID-19 vaccine. The study's findings and limits: Most donors were white British and more were female, and clonal diversity was possibly underestimated. Vaccine-associated CD4 TCRs ranged over spike, dominating at 160-218 and 743-854.

J gave up 6 bases and V 4 bases, and 5 bases lay outside the gene matches. The CDR3 runs to 15 residues. In germline, CDR1 is SGHDN, CDR2 FVKESK. Clones were sequenced by immunoSEQ multiplex PCR, and TCRdb holds only the in-frame ones, with some missing. The top ten clones hold roughly 26% of a sample with roughly 93,000 clones, roughly 90% of them seen once. The rearrangement links TRBV14 to TRBJ2-2, with TRBD2 matching over 10 bases. The sequences come from peripheral blood, collected on day 0 of AZD1222 vaccination. This receptor was identified in an adult in good health. The CDR3 here is CASSRSLAGAGELFF. As DNA, the CDR3 is TGTGCCAGCAGCCGATCTCTAGCGGGAGCCGGGGAGCTGTTTTTT. Complete variable domain (other parts from reference TRBV14 and TRBJ2-2): EAGVTQFPSHSVIEKGQTVTLRCDPISGHDNLYWYRRVMGKEIKFLLHFVKESKQDESGMPNNRFLAERTGGTYSTLKVQPAELEDSGVYFCASSRSLAGAGELFFGEGSRLTVL.